The 21 T cell receptor beta chains in this list originate from one sample, sequenced in a study of CD8+ T cells in alopecia areata listed by TCRdb under 2018. The receptor library was made with the immunoSEQ multiplex PCR assay. RNA was extracted from all samples and reverse transcribed into cDNA, which served as template for TCR sequencing. The table comes from immuneACCESS by way of TCRdb, which keeps in-frame sequences with V and J called. Part of the clones is missing from these tables; in studies checked, under half for an unresolved V gene and the rest for unknown reasons. This sample has 100,000 to 130,000 clones in its table, and 55% to 60% of those were observed once. The leading ten clones occupy around a quarter of the sample. What was sequenced was NKG2D-low CD8+ T cells sorted from blood. According to the study, the label for this sample's cell subset or site signals: sorted CD8+ NKG2D-low blood T cells. The origin of the receptors is a human donor with alopecia areata.

The gene calls are TRBV18 and TRBJ2-2, with 7 bases fitting TRBD2. This CDR3 is built from 16 residues. Trimming cost V 4 bases and J 0 bases; bases outside gene matches: 5. CDR1 is KGHSH and CDR2 is LQKENI in the germline V gene. The CDR3 loop is CASSLSSGSNTGELFF. In DNA, the CDR3 is TGTGCCAGCTCACTAAGTAGCGGGTCGAACACCGGGGAGCTGTTTTTT.

This clone showed up many times. The genes are TRBV10-2 and TRBJ2-1; D is ambiguous. This CDR3 spans 17 amino acids. V was clipped by 5 bases and J by 0 bases, with 17 bases between them. Germline CDR1 is WSHSY and CDR2 is SAAADI. CDR3 in DNA: TGCGCCAGCAGTCCCCTCTCACAGACGAGCTCCTACAATGAGCAGTTCTTC. Protein product: CASSPLSQTSSYNEQFF.

This clone appeared once. The gene calls are TRBV27 and TRBJ2-5, with D possibly TRBD2 on 6 matching bases. Germline V gives CDR1 MNHEY, CDR2 SMNVEV (reference sequence). The CDR3 length is 11 residues. Trimming removed 7 bases at V and 7 bases at J, with 10 bases between. The DNA of the CDR3 is TGTGCCAGCAAATTCGGGGGGACCCAGTACTTC. Protein sequence: CASKFGGTQYF.

The chain uses TRBV6-5 and TRBJ2-1; 7 bases agree with TRBD2. CDR1 MNHEY and CDR2 SVGAGI come from the germline V gene. CDR3 length: 15 amino acids. Trimming removed 4 bases from V and 5 bases from J; junction bases left unmatched: 8. The CDR3 DNA follows: TGTGCCAGCAGTTCCCCGGGAGGCTTCGACAATGAGCAGTTCTTC. The encoded protein is CASSSPGGFDNEQFF.

The table lists this clone with a few counts. The rearrangement links TRBV4-1 to TRBJ1-4; no reliable D call. The germline CDR1 and CDR2 sequences are MGHRA and YSYEKL. Trimming pared 1 base from V and 6 bases from J, leaving 15 bases between. The CDR3 is 16 amino acids. The CDR3 sequence: CASSQVTNRPHEKLFF. The CDR3 DNA follows: TGCGCCAGCAGCCAAGTGACGAACCGCCCCCATGAAAAACTGTTTTTT.

This sequence joins TRBV15 and TRBJ2-6; TRBD2 matches 7 bases. Germline CDR1 is LNHNV and CDR2 is YYDKDF (reference sequence). The trim removed 3 bases at V and 1 base at J, leaving 6 bases unmatched. CDR3 length: 17 residues. As DNA, the CDR3 is TGTGCCACCAGCAGTCCTATGCGGGGGTCTGGGGCCAACGTCCTGACTTTC. It specifies CATSSPMRGSGANVLTF.

V gene TRBV7-6 combines with J gene TRBJ2-2, with 7 positions matching TRBD2. The CDR3 totals 13 residues. The ends lost 5 bases at V and 7 bases at J; junction bases unmatched: 4. Germline values: CDR1 SGHVS, CDR2 FNYEAQ. The CDR3 protein is CASSDKRGGELFF. In DNA form, the CDR3 reads TGTGCCAGCAGCGACAAGCGGGGCGGGGAGCTGTTTTTT.

The chain has TRBV4-1 and TRBJ1-4; D unresolved. V lost 5 bases, J lost 8 bases, and 9 bases lay in between. Germline CDR1 is MGHRA and CDR2 is YSYEKL. This CDR3 region has 12 residues. This chain's CDR3 is CASSSGREKLFF. The CDR3 region has the DNA TGCGCCAGCAGCAGTGGACGGGAAAAACTGTTTTTT.

About this clone: An end of the junction differs from the germline gene, which may be a read error. The genes are TRBV19 and TRBJ2-1, with 7 bases that match TRBD2. CDR1 is LNHDA and CDR2 is SQIVND in the germline V gene (reference sequence). The CDR3 runs to 14 residues. As DNA, the CDR3 is TGTGCCAGCAGTATCGACGGGGGGTATCAGGGTCAGTTCTTC. Residues: CASSIDGGYQGQFF.

CDR3 in DNA: TGTGCCAGCAGCTTACGAGACGGGGTCTATGGCTACACCTTC. As protein: CASSLRDGVYGYTF. The V and J genes are TRBV7-9 and TRBJ1-2, with unresolved D. CDR3 length: 14 residues. Germline CDR1 SEHNR, CDR2 FQNEAQ (reference sequence). Trimming stripped 2 bases from V and 4 bases from J, with 11 bases between.

The chain has TRBV7-2 and TRBJ1-1; D not resolved. V was trimmed by 4 bases and J by 0 bases, leaving 9 bases between them. Germline V CDR1 and CDR2: SGHTA, FQGNSA. The CDR3 sequence is 14 residues long. CDR3 protein: CASSSPALNTEAFF. In DNA form, the CDR3 reads TGTGCCAGCAGCTCCCCAGCTTTGAACACTGAAGCTTTCTTT.

This chain connects TRBV28 to TRBJ1-5, with unresolved D. The CDR3 spans 15 residues. The V and J ends lost 3 bases and 1 base respectively, with 10 bases between them. Germline CDR1 is MDHEN and CDR2 is SYDVKM. The CDR3 DNA is TGTGCCAGCAGTTTTAACACGGGGAGCAATCAGCCCCAGCATTTT. It yields the protein CASSFNTGSNQPQHF. The full variable domain, rest sourced from reference TRBV28 and TRBJ1-5, is DVKVTQSSRYLVKRTGEKVFLECVQDMDHENMFWYRQDPGLGLRLIYFSYDVKMKEKGDIPEGYSVSREKKERFSLILESASTNQTSMYLCASSFNTGSNQPQHFGDGTRLSIL.

This chain connects TRBV6-5 to TRBJ2-3; a possible D gene is TRBD2 (5 bases). The CDR3 totals 15 residues. Germline V lookup: CDR1 MNHEY, CDR2 SVGAGI. V lost 5 bases and J lost 6, with 18 bases in between. The chain's CDR3 is CASSQYRGNGDTQYF. Here the CDR3 DNA reads TGTGCCAGCAGTCAATACCGGGGTAACGGGGATACGCAGTATTTT.

This clone was seen a single time. The chain combines TRBV5-4 with TRBJ1-1; D gene uncertain. CDR3 size: 15 residues. CDR1 and CDR2 from the germline V gene are SGHNT and YYREEE (reference sequence). The V gene lost 5 bases and the J gene lost 0 bases, with 14 bases spanning the gap. The CDR3 reads CASRDPGVVNTEAFF. The DNA of the CDR3 is TGTGCCAGCAGGGACCCCGGGGTGGTGAACACTGAAGCTTTCTTT.

The chain has TRBV29-1 and TRBJ1-3; 8 nucleotides agree with TRBD1. CDR3 length equals 14 residues. V was pared by 7 bases and J by 3 bases, with 8 bases of the junction left unmatched. Germline-derived CDR1 and CDR2 are SQVTM and ANQGSEA. CDR3 DNA: TGCAGCGCAATTTCAGGGGGCGGTGGAAACACCATATATTTT. This codes for CSAISGGGGNTIYF.

The genes are TRBV2 and TRBJ1-4; no clear D gene. This CDR3 is 16 amino acids long. CDR1 and CDR2 from the germline V gene are SNHLY and FYNNEI. V lost 6 bases, J lost 7 bases, and 21 bases lay in between. In nucleotides, the CDR3 is TGTGCCAGCAGGCCGCGAGTCGTCCCCGGAGTTGAAAAACTGTTTTTT. Amino acids: CASRPRVVPGVEKLFF.

The V call is TRBV11-1, the J call TRBJ2-1; 7 bases match TRBD1. Germline CDR1 and CDR2: SGHAT and FQDESV (reference sequence). The CDR3 is 15 amino acids. V was pared by 5 bases and J by 3 bases, with 7 bases of the junction left unmatched. The CDR3 reads CASSPDRALYNEQFF. For the CDR3, the DNA is TGTGCCAGCAGCCCAGACAGGGCCCTCTACAATGAGCAGTTCTTC. The variable domain in full, completed from reference TRBV11-1 and TRBJ2-1, reads EAEVAQSPRYKITEKSQAVAFWCDPISGHATLYWYRQILGQGPELLVQFQDESVVDDSQLPKDRFSAERLKGVDSTLKIQPAELGDSAMYLCASSPDRALYNEQFFGPGTRLTVL.

The J gene is TRBJ1-5, the V gene TRBV13; D is undetermined. Trimming removed 3 bases from V and 0 bases from J, with 15 bases in between. In germline, CDR1 is PRHDT, CDR2 FYEKMQ (reference sequence). The CDR3 runs 17 residues. The CDR3 DNA sequence: TGTGCCAGCAGCTTGGGCCTCAATAGTGATAGCAATCAGCCCCAGCATTTT. Protein: CASSLGLNSDSNQPQHF.

This clone has only a few counts. The J gene is TRBJ1-1, the V gene TRBV28, with D maybe TRBD1 (6 bases). V lost 5 bases and J 4 bases, leaving 14 bases between the germline ends. This CDR3 spans 14 amino acids. Germline V gene lookup returns CDR1 MDHEN and CDR2 SYDVKM. This CDR3 is CASSPPGTITEAFF. The CDR3 bases are TGTGCCAGCAGTCCACCCGGGACAATCACTGAAGCTTTCTTT.

The count of this clone is one. Different DNA sequences within this sample yield the same CDR3. The chain links TRBV5-1 to TRBJ2-7; D is uncertain. In germline, CDR1 is SGHRS, CDR2 YFSETQ. The CDR3 is 11 residues long. Trimming cost V 4 bases and J 1 base, with 3 bases left between them. CDR3 in DNA: TGCGCCAGCAGCAGTTCCTACGAGCAGTACTTC. Protein sequence: CASSSSYEQYF. The entire variable domain, with the rest obtained from reference TRBV5-1 and TRBJ2-7, is as follows: KAGVTQTPRYLIKTRGQQVTLSCSPISGHRSVSWYQQTPGQGLQFLFEYFSETQRNKGNFPGRFSGRQFSNSRSEMNVSTLELGDSALYLCASSSSYEQYFGPGTRLTVT.

The chain is built from TRBV18 and TRBJ1-1; perhaps TRBD1 as D (6 bases). Germline V gene sequence: CDR1 KGHSH, CDR2 LQKENI. V gave up 3 bases and J gave up 3 bases, with 23 bases separating them. The CDR3 sequence is 18 residues long. This CDR3 is CASSPLVGQGHRDTEAFF. In DNA form, the CDR3 reads TGTGCCAGCTCACCCCTTGTTGGCCAGGGGCACCGAGACACTGAAGCTTTCTTT.